The 5 T cell receptor beta chains presented below share a single source sample, sequenced in a study of T cell repertoires in cytomegalovirus infection. Via MiXCR, TCRdb re-called the reads, giving one row per CDR3 protein. The table has about 360,000 distinct CDR3 sequences, over 15% seen once. The source material was PBMCs. The receptors were gathered from a human donor in good health (CMV status not recorded). Some clones in this sample may be carry-over from other donors' samples.

The table lists this clonotype with many counts. V usage is TRBV7-2 and J usage is TRBJ1-5; unclear D gene. Germline values: CDR1 SGHTA, CDR2 FQGNSA. This CDR3 has 14 residues. V was shortened by 1 base and J by 11 bases, with 15 bases between the two germline ends. CDR3 sequence reads: CASSLEVVSGTQHF. The CDR3 bases are TGTGCCAGCAGCTTAGAGGTAGTCTCGGGGACCCAGCATTTT.

The rearrangement joins TRBV7-9 to TRBJ2-3, with 9 bases matching TRBD2. From germline, CDR1 is SEHNR and CDR2 FQNEAQ (reference sequence). With V trimmed by 5 bases and J by 4 bases, 7 bases remained unmatched. The CDR3 contains 15 residues. The CDR3 nucleotides read TGTGCCAGCAGCGCTAGCGGGATCATGCCAGATACGCAGTATTTT. Amino acids: CASSASGIMPDTQYF.

This clonotype came up many times. The V gene is TRBV11-2, the J gene TRBJ2-7; a weak D match, TRBD1 (6 bases). Trimming shortened V by 1 base and J by 5 bases, and 9 bases separated the two germline ends. The length of the CDR3 is 13 residues. Germline lookup yields CDR1 SGHAT and CDR2 FQNNGV. CDR3 protein: CASSLVRGNEQYF. In nucleotides, the CDR3 is TGTGCCAGCAGCTTAGTTAGGGGGAACGAGCAGTACTTC.

The chain couples TRBV19 to TRBJ2-5; possibly TRBD2 for D (5 bases). Trimming shortened V by 3 bases and J by 2 bases, and 13 bases separated the two germline ends. Germline assignment: CDR1 LNHDA and CDR2 SQIVND (reference sequence). This CDR3 region has 15 residues. The CDR3 nucleotides read TGTGCCAGTAGTATCTTGTCGGGAAAGCAAGAGACCCAGTACTTC. Translating it yields CASSILSGKQETQYF.

This rearrangement joins TRBV7-2 to TRBJ2-1; TRBD1 matches at 7 bases. Looked up from germline, CDR1 is SGHTA and CDR2 is FQGNSA. The CDR3 spans 12 residues. Germline trimming cut 4 bases from V and 12 bases from J; bases unmatched to any gene: 6. CDR3 in DNA: TGTGCCAGCAGCTCCAGACAGGGACCGCAGTTCTTC. Translated, it gives CASSSRQGPQFF.